These 13 T cell receptor beta chains were all obtained from the same sample, sequenced in a study of metastatic and nonmetastatic thyroid tumors. Not a single patient had been given any form of treatment at any point before undergoing thyroid surgery. TCRdb reprocessed the PCR reads using MiXCR. The table records tens of thousands of clones, approximately 15% of them present only once. The sequencing sample was made of blood. These receptors all come from a female donor with papillary thyroid cancer or a benign thyroid nodule (not recorded which). Some clones in this sample may be carry-over from other donors' samples.

This clone was counted ten times or more. V and J are TRBV10-3 and TRBJ2-3; possible D gene TRBD2, 5 bases. This CDR3 is built from 15 residues. Trimming pared 5 bases from V and 1 base from J, leaving 13 bases between. Germline V lookup: CDR1 ENHRY, CDR2 SYGVKD. This CDR3 reads CAISTGLMGTDTQYF. In DNA form, the CDR3 reads TGTGCCATCAGTACGGGATTGATGGGCACAGATACGCAGTATTTT.

In this sample, this clone turned up a few times. The CDR3 nucleotides read TGTGCCAGCAGCCAAGGGCAGGGGGGGTCACCCCTCCACTTT. As protein: CASSQGQGGSPLHF. This chain connects TRBV3-1 to TRBJ1-6; 7 positions match TRBD1. The CDR3 sequence is 14 residues long. Germline CDR1 reads LGHDT; CDR2 reads YNNKEL (reference sequence). The ends lost 1 base at V and 10 bases at J; junction bases unmatched: 4.

As for this clone: This is likely a read error, given that the CDR3 carries no conserved phenylalanine or tryptophan at its end. The chain couples TRBV12-3 or TRBV12-4 to TRBJ1-6; 10 bases are a match to TRBD1. The CDR3 consists of 14 residues. The chain's CDR3 is CASSNDRGLSPLHS. CDR3 coding DNA: TGTGCCAGCAGCAATGACAGGGGGCTTTCACCACTCCACTCT.

The sample holds a few counts of this clone. CDR3 loop: CASIRAVDWYQETQYF. CDR3 sequence (DNA): TGTGCCAGCATCAGGGCAGTGGACTGGTACCAAGAGACCCAGTACTTC. The gene calls are TRBV28 and TRBJ2-5; D possibly uses TRBD1 or TRBD2 (5 bases each). The CDR3 loop spans 16 amino acids. The V end lost 7 bases, the J end lost 0 bases, and 18 bases lay between the germline ends. The germline V gene encodes CDR1 MDHEN and CDR2 SYDVKM.

This clone was seen at least ten times. The J gene is TRBJ2-1, the V gene TRBV11-2, with TRBD2 as a possible D gene (6 bases). This CDR3 spans 13 amino acids. Trimming shortened V by 2 bases and J by 8 bases, and 10 bases separated the two germline ends. The germline V gene encodes CDR1 SGHAT and CDR2 FQNNGV. The CDR3: CASSLRGRYEQFF. CDR3 nucleotide sequence: TGTGCCAGCAGCTTACGGGGGAGATATGAGCAGTTCTTC.

This clone was observed a few times. Mismatch with germline at one junction end may stem from a read error. This chain links TRBV25-1 with TRBJ2-2, with no clear D. The CDR3 has 14 amino acids. Germline-derived CDR1 and CDR2 are MGHDK and SYGVNS. CDR3 coding DNA: TGTGCCAGAAGTGCGAGCCGGGCGTCCGGGGAGCTGTTTTTT. It is translated as CARSASRASGELFF.

The table lists this clone with many counts. The chain joins TRBV5-1 to TRBJ2-3; a possible D gene is TRBD2 (5 bases). The V gene lost 0 bases and the J gene lost 2 bases, with 13 bases spanning the gap. This CDR3 contains 16 residues. Germline loops: CDR1 SGHRS, CDR2 YFSETQ. CDR3 sequence: CASSLGGQEATDTQYF. The CDR3 DNA reads TGCGCCAGCAGCTTGGGCGGGCAGGAAGCCACAGATACGCAGTATTTT.

This clone is classed as medium-sized. V usage is TRBV24-1 and J usage is TRBJ2-3, with a tentative D call TRBD1 (5 bases). The CDR3 spans 14 residues. V was trimmed by 4 bases and J by 8 bases, leaving 15 bases between them. Germline V gene data show CDR1 as KGHDR and CDR2 as SFDVKD. In nucleotides, the CDR3 is TGTGCCACCAGTGACCTTGCAGGGTTGGGTACGCAGTATTTT. It encodes CATSDLAGLGTQYF.

This clone was recorded at least ten times. V and J are TRBV4-1 and TRBJ2-2, with 16 bases identical to TRBD2. This CDR3 is 16 amino acids long. Germline CDR1 MGHRA, CDR2 YSYEKL. V lost 4 bases and J lost 5; bases outside the gene matches: 1. CDR3 nucleotides: TGCGCCAGCAGCCTGGGACTAGCGGGGGGGACCGGGGAGCTGTTTTTT. Translated: CASSLGLAGGTGELFF.

This clone is categorized as medium-sized. The rearrangement links TRBV6-2 or TRBV6-3 to TRBJ2-7, with D hard to call. CDR3 size: 14 residues. V was shortened by 3 bases and J by 5 bases, with 14 bases between the two germline ends. The V gene's germline CDR1 is MNHEY and CDR2 SVGEGT. CDR3 amino acids: CASSYSSESHEQYF. The DNA for the CDR3 is TGTGCCAGCAGTTATTCCTCGGAGTCCCACGAGCAGTACTTC.

Many counts were recorded for this clone. V is TRBV27 and J is TRBJ2-2; 9 nucleotides agree with TRBD1. Germline CDR1 reads MNHEY; CDR2 reads SMNVEV (reference sequence). J gave up 1 base and V 8 bases, and 5 bases lay outside the gene matches. This CDR3 region has 15 residues. CDR3 residues: CASSVDRGNTGELFF. The CDR3 nucleotides read TGTGCCAGCTCCGTGGACAGGGGGAACACCGGGGAGCTGTTTTTT.

This chain uses TRBV28 with TRBJ1-1, with TRBD1 matching over 9 bases. Germline CDR1 is MDHEN and CDR2 is SYDVKM. J lost 6 bases, V lost 6 bases, and 5 bases had no gene match. The CDR3 spans 13 residues. The CDR3 spells CASSQQGASEAFF. CDR3 DNA: TGTGCCAGCAGCCAACAGGGGGCGTCTGAAGCTTTCTTT. The full variable domain, with the rest looked up from reference TRBV28 and TRBJ1-1, is DVKVTQSSRYLVKRTGEKVFLECVQDMDHENMFWYRQDPGLGLRLIYFSYDVKMKEKGDIPEGYSVSREKKERFSLILESASTNQTSMYLCASSQQGASEAFFGQGTRLTVV.

This clone appeared many times. The J gene is TRBJ2-1, the V gene TRBV19; D might be TRBD2 (5 bases). Germline V CDR1 and CDR2: LNHDA, SQIVND (reference sequence). V lost 5 bases and J 9 bases, leaving 14 bases between the germline ends. The CDR3 loop spans 13 amino acids. CDR3 amino acids: CASSPGDGSEQFF. The CDR3 bases are TGTGCCAGTAGTCCCGGGGATGGGAGTGAGCAGTTCTTC.